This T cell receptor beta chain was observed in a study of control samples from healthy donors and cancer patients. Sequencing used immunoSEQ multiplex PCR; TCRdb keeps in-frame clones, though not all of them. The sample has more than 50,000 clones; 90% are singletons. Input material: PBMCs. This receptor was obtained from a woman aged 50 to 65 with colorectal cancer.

This CDR3 reads CASSGGAGGKSTDTQYF. CDR3 bases: TGTGCCAGCAGTGGAGGAGCGGGGGGGAAAAGCACAGATACGCAGTATTTT. The chain uses TRBV6-1 and TRBJ2-3, with 10 bases that match TRBD2. CDR3 size: 17 residues. V trimming: 4 bases; J trimming: 0 bases; junction bases outside the gene matches: 7. Germline CDR1 and CDR2: MNHNS and SASEGT.